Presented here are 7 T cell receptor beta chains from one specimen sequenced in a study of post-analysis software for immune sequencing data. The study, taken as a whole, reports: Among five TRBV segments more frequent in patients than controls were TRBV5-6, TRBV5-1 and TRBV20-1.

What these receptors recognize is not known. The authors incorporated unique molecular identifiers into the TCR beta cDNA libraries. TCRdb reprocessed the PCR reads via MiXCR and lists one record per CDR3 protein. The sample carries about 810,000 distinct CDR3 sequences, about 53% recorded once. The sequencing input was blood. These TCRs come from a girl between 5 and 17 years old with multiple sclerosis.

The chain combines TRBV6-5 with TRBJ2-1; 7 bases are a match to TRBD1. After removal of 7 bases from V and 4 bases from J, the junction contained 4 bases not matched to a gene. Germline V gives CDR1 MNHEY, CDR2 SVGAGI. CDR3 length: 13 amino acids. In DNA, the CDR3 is TGTGCCAGCACCACAGGGGTGTACAATGAGCAGTTCTTC. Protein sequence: CASTTGVYNEQFF.

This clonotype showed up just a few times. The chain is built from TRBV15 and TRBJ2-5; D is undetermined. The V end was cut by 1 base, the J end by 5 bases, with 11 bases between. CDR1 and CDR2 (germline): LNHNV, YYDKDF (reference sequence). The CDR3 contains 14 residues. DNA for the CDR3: TGTGCCACCAGCAGAGGGGATAGGCGGGAGACCCAGTACTTC. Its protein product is CATSRGDRRETQYF.

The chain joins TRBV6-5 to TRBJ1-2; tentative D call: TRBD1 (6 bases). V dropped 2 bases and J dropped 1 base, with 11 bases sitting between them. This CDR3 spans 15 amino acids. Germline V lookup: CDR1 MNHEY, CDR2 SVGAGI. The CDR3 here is CASSYDRTLNYGYTF. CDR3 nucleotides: TGTGCCAGCAGTTACGACAGGACTCTTAACTATGGCTACACCTTC.

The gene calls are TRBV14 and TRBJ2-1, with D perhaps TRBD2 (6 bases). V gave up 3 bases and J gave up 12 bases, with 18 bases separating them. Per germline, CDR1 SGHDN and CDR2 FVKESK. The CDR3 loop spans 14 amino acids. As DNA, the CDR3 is TGTGCCAGCAGCCAGGGAACTGTGGGGCGGGGGCAGTTCTTC. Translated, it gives CASSQGTVGRGQFF.

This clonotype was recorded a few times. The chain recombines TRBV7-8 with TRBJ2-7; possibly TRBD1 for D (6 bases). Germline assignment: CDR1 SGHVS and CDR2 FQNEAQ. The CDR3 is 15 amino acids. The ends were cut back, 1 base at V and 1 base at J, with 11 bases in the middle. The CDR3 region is CASSLEGGRSYEQYF. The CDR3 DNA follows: TGTGCCAGCAGCTTAGAAGGGGGTAGATCCTACGAGCAGTACTTC.

CDR3 region: CASSPPSGGYEQYF. CDR3 nucleotide sequence: TGTGCCAGCAGCCCTCCTAGCGGGGGGTACGAGCAGTACTTC. V usage is TRBV7-9 and J usage is TRBJ2-7; 11 positions match TRBD2. The CDR3 sequence is 14 residues long. Losses at the gene ends were 5 bases for V and 4 bases for J; bases not matched to a gene: 4. Per germline, CDR1 SEHNR and CDR2 FQNEAQ (reference sequence).

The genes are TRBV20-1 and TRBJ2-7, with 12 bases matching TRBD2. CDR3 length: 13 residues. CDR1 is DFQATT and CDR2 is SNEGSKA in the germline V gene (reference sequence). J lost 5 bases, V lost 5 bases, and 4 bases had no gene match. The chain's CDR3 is CSALLAGGNEQYF. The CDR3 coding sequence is TGCAGTGCTTTACTAGCGGGAGGCAACGAGCAGTACTTC.